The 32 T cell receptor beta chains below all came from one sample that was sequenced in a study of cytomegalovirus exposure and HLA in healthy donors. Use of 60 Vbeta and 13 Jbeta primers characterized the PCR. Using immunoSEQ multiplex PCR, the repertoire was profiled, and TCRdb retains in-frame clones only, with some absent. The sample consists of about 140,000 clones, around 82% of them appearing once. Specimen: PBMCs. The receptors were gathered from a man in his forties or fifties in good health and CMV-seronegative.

CDR3 nucleotide sequence: TGTGCCAGTAGTATCTCTGAGGGGGTCACTGAAGCTTTCTTT. It is translated as CASSISEGVTEAFF. The rearrangement uses TRBV19 and TRBJ1-1, with a weak D call TRBD1 (6 bases). The germline CDR1 and CDR2 sequences are LNHDA and SQIVND (reference sequence). This CDR3 has 14 amino acids. Trimming shortened V by 3 bases and J by 4 bases, and 12 bases separated the two germline ends.

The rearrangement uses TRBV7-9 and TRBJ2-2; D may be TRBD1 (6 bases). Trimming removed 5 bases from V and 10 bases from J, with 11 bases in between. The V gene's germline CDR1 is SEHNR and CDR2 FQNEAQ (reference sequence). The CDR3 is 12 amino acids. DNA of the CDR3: TGTGCCAGCAGCCTTACAGGGTCGGAGCTGTTTTTT. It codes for CASSLTGSELFF. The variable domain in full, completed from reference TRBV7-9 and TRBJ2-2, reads DTGVSQNPRHKITKRGQNVTFRCDPISEHNRLYWYRQTLGQGPEFLTYFQNEAQLEKSRLLSDRFSAERPKGSFSTLEIQRTEQGDSAMYLCASSLTGSELFFGEGSRLTVL.

CDR3 sequence (DNA): TGTGCCAGCAGCGCATGGGACAGGGCTGAAGATACGCAGTATTTT. Its protein is CASSAWDRAEDTQYF. The J gene is TRBJ2-3, the V gene TRBV9, with 9 bases lining up with TRBD1. In germline, CDR1 is SGDLS, CDR2 YYNGEE. The CDR3 runs 15 residues. After removal of 3 bases from V and 5 bases from J, the junction contained 7 bases not matched to a gene. Drawing the rest from reference TRBV9 and TRBJ2-3, the complete variable domain is DSGVTQTPKHLITATGQRVTLRCSPRSGDLSVYWYQQSLDQGLQFLIQYYNGEERAKGNILERFSAQQFPDLHSELNLSSLELGDSALYFCASSAWDRAEDTQYFGPGTRLTVL.

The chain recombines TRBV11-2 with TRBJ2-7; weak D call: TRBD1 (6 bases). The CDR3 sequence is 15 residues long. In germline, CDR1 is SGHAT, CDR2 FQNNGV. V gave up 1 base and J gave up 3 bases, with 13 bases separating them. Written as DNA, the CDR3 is TGTGCCAGCAGCTTAGTCAGGGGAAATTTCTACGAGCAGTACTTC. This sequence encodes CASSLVRGNFYEQYF.

Here the CDR3 reads CASSQPDSRYGYTF. For the CDR3, the DNA is TGCGCCAGCAGCCAACCGGACAGTCGGTATGGCTACACCTTC. This sequence joins TRBV4-1 and TRBJ1-2, with a weak D call TRBD1 (6 bases). This CDR3 is 14 amino acids long. The germline CDR1 and CDR2 sequences are MGHRA and YSYEKL. Deletions cut 2 bases from V and 5 bases from J, with 12 bases between.

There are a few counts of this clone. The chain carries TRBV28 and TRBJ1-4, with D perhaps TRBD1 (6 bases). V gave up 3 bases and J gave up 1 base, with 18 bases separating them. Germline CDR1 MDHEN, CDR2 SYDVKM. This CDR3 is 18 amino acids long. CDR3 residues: CASSLTGQTPITNEKLFF. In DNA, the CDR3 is TGTGCCAGCAGTTTGACTGGACAGACTCCCATAACTAATGAAAAACTGTTTTTT.

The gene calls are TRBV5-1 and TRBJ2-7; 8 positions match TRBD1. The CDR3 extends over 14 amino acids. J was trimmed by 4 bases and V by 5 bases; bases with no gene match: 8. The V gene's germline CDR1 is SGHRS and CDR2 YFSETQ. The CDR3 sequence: CASSSTGVSYEQYF. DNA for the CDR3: TGCGCCAGCAGTTCGACAGGGGTTTCTTACGAGCAGTACTTC.

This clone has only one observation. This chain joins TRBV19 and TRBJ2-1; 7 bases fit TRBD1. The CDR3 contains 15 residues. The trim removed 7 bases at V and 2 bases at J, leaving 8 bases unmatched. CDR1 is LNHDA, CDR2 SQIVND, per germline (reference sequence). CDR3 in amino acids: CASIPSGGAYNEQFF. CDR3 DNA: TGTGCCAGTATCCCCTCAGGGGGTGCCTACAATGAGCAGTTCTTC. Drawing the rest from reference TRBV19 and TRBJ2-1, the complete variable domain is DGGITQSPKYLFRKEGQNVTLSCEQNLNHDAMYWYRQDPGQGLRLIYYSQIVNDFQKGDIAEGYSVSREKKESFPLTVTSAQKNPTAFYLCASIPSGGAYNEQFFGPGTRLTVL.

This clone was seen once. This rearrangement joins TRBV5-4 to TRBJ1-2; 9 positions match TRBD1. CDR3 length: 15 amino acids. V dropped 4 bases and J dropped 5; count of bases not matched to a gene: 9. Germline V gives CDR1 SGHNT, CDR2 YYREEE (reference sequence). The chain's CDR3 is CASSPQGAGSYGYTF. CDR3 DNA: TGTGCCAGCAGCCCACAGGGGGCTGGATCGTATGGCTACACCTTC.

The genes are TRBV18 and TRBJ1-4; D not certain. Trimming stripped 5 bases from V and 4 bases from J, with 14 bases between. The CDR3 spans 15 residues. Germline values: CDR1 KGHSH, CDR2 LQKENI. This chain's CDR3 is CASSADRGYNEKLFF. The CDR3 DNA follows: TGTGCCAGCTCAGCAGACCGGGGTTATAATGAAAAACTGTTTTTT.

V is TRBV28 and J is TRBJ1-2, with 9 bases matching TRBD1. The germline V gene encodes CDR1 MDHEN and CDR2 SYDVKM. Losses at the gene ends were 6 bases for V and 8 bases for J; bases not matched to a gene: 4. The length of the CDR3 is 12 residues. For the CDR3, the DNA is TGTGCCAGCAGAGGACAGGGGAAGGGCTACACCTTC. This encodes CASRGQGKGYTF.

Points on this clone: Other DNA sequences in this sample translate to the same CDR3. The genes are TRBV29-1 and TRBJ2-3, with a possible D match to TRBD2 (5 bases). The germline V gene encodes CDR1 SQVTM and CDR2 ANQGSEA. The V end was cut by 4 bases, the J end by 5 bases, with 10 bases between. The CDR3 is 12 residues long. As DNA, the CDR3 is TGCAGCGTTGGGACCAGCGGAGATACGCAGTATTTT. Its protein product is CSVGTSGDTQYF.

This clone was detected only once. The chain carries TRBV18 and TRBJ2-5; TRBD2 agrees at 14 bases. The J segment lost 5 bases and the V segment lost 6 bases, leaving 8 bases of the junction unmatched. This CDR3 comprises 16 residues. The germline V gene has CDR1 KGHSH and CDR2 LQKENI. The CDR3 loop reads CASSPGLAGAGETQYF. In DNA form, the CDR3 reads TGTGCCAGCTCTCCGGGACTAGCGGGAGCCGGGGAGACCCAGTACTTC.

DNA for the CDR3: TGCGCCAGCAACTCGGACAGCGCAACGTCCTACGAGCAGTACTTC. Translating gives CASNSDSATSYEQYF. The chain recombines TRBV5-1 with TRBJ2-7, with D perhaps TRBD1 (6 bases). The CDR3 consists of 15 residues. V was shortened by 6 bases and J by 1 base, with 17 bases between the two germline ends. CDR1 SGHRS and CDR2 YFSETQ come from the germline V gene.

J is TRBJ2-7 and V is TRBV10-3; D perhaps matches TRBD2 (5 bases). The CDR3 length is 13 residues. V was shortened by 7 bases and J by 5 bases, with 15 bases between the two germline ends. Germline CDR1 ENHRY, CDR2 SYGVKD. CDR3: CAITRAAGHEQYF. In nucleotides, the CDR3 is TGTGCCATCACGAGGGCCGCGGGCCACGAGCAGTACTTC.

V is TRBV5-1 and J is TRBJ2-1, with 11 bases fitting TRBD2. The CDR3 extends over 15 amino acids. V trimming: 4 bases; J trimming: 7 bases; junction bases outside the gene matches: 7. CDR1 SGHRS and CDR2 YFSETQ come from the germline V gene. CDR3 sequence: CASSPGTSGKNEQFF. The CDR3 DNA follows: TGCGCCAGCAGCCCCGGGACTAGCGGTAAGAATGAGCAGTTCTTC.

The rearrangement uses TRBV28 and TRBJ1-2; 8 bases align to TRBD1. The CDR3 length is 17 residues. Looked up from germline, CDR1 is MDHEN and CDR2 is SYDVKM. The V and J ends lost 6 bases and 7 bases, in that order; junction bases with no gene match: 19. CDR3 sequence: CASRSPAGGAVGGGYTF. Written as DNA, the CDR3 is TGTGCCAGCAGGTCCCCCGCAGGGGGCGCCGTTGGTGGTGGCTACACCTTC.

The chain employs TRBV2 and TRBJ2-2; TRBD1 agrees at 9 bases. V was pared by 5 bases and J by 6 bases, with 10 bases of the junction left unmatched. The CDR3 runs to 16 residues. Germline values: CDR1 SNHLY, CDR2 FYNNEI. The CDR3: CASSKTGTGISGELFF. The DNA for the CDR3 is TGTGCCAGCAGTAAAACCGGGACAGGGATCTCCGGGGAGCTGTTTTTT.

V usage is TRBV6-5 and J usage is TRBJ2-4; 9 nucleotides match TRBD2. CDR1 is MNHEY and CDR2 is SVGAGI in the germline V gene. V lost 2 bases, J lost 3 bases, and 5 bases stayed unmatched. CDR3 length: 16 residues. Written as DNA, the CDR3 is TGTGCCAGCAGTTACAGGCTAGCGGGGAACAAAAACATTCAGTACTTC. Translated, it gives CASSYRLAGNKNIQYF.

CDR3: CATSPQRREVVLPHQGDGYTF. The CDR3 nucleotides are TGTGCCACCAGCCCCCAGCGTAGGGAGGTAGTGCTCCCTCACCAGGGTGATGGCTACACCTTC. The rearrangement links TRBV15 to TRBJ1-2; weak D call: TRBD1 (5 bases). V lost 5 bases and J lost 6, with 37 bases in between. The CDR3 totals 21 residues. CDR1 is LNHNV and CDR2 is YYDKDF in the germline V gene (reference sequence).

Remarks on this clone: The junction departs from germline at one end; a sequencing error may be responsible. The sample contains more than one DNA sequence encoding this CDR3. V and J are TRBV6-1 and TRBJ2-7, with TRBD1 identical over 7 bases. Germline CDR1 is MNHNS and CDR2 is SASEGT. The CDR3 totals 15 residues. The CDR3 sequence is CASSPARQGSYEQYF. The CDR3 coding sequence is TGCGCCAGCAGCCCCGCTCGACAGGGATCCTACGAGCAGTACTTC.

As DNA, the CDR3 is TGTGCCAGCAGCCTCCACCCTCACGGAGGTGACACTGAAGCTTTCTTT. Translated, it gives CASSLHPHGGDTEAFF. The chain combines TRBV7-9 with TRBJ1-1; D remains unclear. Germline V lookup: CDR1 SEHNR, CDR2 FQNEAQ (reference sequence). The CDR3 contains 16 residues. Trimming took 5 bases from V and 3 from J, leaving 19 bases between them.

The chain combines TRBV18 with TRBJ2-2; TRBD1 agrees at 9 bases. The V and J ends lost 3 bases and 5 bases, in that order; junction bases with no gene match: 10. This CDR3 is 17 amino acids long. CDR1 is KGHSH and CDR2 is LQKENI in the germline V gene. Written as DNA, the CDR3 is TGTGCCAGCTCACCCCTTCTACAGGGGGCGCGGACCGGGGAGCTGTTTTTT. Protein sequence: CASSPLLQGARTGELFF.

As DNA, the CDR3 is TGTGCCAGCTCACCACTCCCCAGGGTTGATACGCAGTATTTT. This gives the protein CASSPLPRVDTQYF. The chain employs TRBV18 and TRBJ2-3, with a tentative D call TRBD1 (5 bases). Germline CDR1 is KGHSH and CDR2 is LQKENI. Deletions cut 1 base from V and 6 bases from J, with 11 bases between. CDR3 length equals 14 residues.

Written as DNA, the CDR3 is TGCGCCAGCAAAAGGGGCATGAACACTGAAGCTTTCTTT. This sequence encodes CASKRGMNTEAFF. V is TRBV5-1 and J is TRBJ1-1; perhaps TRBD1 as D (5 bases). The CDR3 totals 13 residues. Germline CDR1 SGHRS, CDR2 YFSETQ. V dropped 6 bases and J dropped 0 bases, with 9 bases sitting between them.

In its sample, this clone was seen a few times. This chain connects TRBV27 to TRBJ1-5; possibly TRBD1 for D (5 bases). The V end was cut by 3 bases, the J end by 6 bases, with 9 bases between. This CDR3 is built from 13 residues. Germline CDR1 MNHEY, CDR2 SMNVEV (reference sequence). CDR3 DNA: TGTGCCAGCAGTTTCCAGGGCCGTCAGCCCCAGCATTTT. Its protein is CASSFQGRQPQHF.

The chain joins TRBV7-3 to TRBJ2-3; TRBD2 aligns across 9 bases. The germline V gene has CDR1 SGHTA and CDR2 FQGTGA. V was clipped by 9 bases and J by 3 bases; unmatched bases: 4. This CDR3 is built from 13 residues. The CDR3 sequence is CASGLAGTDTQYF. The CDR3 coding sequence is TGTGCCAGTGGCCTAGCGGGAACAGATACGCAGTATTTT.

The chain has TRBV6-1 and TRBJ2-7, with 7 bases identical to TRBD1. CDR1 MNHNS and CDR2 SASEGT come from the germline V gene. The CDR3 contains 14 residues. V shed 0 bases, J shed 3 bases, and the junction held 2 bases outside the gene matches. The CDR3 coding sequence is TGTGCCAGCAGTGAAGCAGGGGGCGTCTACGAGCAGTACTTC. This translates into CASSEAGGVYEQYF.

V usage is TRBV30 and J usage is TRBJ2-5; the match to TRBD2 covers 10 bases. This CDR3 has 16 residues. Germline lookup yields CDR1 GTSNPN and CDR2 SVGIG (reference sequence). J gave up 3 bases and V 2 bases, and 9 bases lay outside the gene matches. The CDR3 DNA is TGTGCCTGGAGTCCCCTGGGGAGCGGGAGGGAAGAGACCCAGTACTTC. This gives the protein CAWSPLGSGREETQYF.

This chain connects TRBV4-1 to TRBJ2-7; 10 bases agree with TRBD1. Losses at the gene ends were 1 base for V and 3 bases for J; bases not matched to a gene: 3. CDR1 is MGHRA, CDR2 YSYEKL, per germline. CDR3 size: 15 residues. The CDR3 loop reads CASSQGQGARYEQYF. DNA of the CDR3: TGCGCCAGCAGCCAAGGACAGGGGGCCCGCTACGAGCAGTACTTC.

CDR3 protein: CASSLVRANYGYTF. CDR3 DNA: TGTGCCAGCAGCTTGGTGAGAGCTAACTATGGCTACACCTTC. The V gene is TRBV5-8, the J gene TRBJ1-2; D unresolved. Germline-derived CDR1 and CDR2 are SGHTS and YDEGEE. The V end lost 0 bases, the J end lost 0 bases, and 6 bases lay between the germline ends. This CDR3 has 14 amino acids.

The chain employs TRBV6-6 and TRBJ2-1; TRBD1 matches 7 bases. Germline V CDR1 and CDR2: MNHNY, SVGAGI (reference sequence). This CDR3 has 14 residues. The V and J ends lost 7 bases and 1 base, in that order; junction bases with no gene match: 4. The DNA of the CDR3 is TGTGCCAGCACGACGGGACAGTCCTACAATGAGCAGTTCTTC. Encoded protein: CASTTGQSYNEQFF.